A single sample is the source of the 28 T cell receptor beta chains below, sequenced in a study of cytomegalovirus exposure and HLA in healthy donors. Primers included in the PCR were 60 Vbeta and 13 Jbeta primers. Assay: immunoSEQ multiplex PCR; the TCRdb copy retains only in-frame clones and omits some. Among about 140,000 clones listed, about four fifths were seen once. The material sequenced was PBMCs. All receptors derive from a man aged 35 to 55 in good health and CMV-seropositive.

The rearrangement links TRBV9 to TRBJ2-5, with TRBD2 matching over 11 bases. The CDR3 has 18 amino acids. CDR1 and CDR2 from the germline V gene are SGDLS and YYNGEE. Trimming removed 0 bases from V and 1 base from J; junction bases left unmatched: 8. CDR3 amino acids: CASSVDPLAGGAQETQYF. The CDR3 DNA sequence: TGTGCCAGCAGCGTAGATCCCCTAGCGGGGGGTGCCCAAGAGACCCAGTACTTC. Full variable domain (outside the CDR3, taken from reference TRBV9 and TRBJ2-5): DSGVTQTPKHLITATGQRVTLRCSPRSGDLSVYWYQQSLDQGLQFLIQYYNGEERAKGNILERFSAQQFPDLHSELNLSSLELGDSALYFCASSVDPLAGGAQETQYFGPGTRLLVL.

V usage is TRBV10-3 and J usage is TRBJ1-1, with D perhaps TRBD1 (6 bases). CDR1 is ENHRY, CDR2 SYGVKD, per germline. This CDR3 has 13 residues. The V and J ends lost 7 bases and 0 bases respectively, with 9 bases between them. In nucleotides, the CDR3 is TGTGCCATCAAGGCAGGGGTGAACACTGAAGCTTTCTTT. Translating gives CAIKAGVNTEAFF.

By sample share, this clone is medium-sized. The chain recombines TRBV10-3 with TRBJ1-4, with 10 bases that match TRBD1. Germline V gene data show CDR1 as ENHRY and CDR2 as SYGVKD. The CDR3 runs to 18 residues. J was trimmed by 7 bases and V by 5 bases; bases with no gene match: 16. The CDR3 DNA is TGTGCCATCAGTCCCGGTGGGACAGGGGAGATTCTAGGTGAAAAACTGTTTTTT. The encoded protein is CAISPGGTGEILGEKLFF.

This clone was detected once. This chain uses TRBV5-1 with TRBJ1-4; D is perhaps TRBD1 (5 bases). There are 14 residues in the CDR3. V was pared by 0 bases and J by 7 bases, with 10 bases between. CDR1 and CDR2 (germline): SGHRS, YFSETQ. Written as DNA, the CDR3 is TGCGCCAGCAGCTTGGGGGCAGGGTTTGAAAAACTGTTTTTT. Protein sequence: CASSLGAGFEKLFF. Full variable domain (rest looked up from reference TRBV5-1 and TRBJ1-4): KAGVTQTPRYLIKTRGQQVTLSCSPISGHRSVSWYQQTPGQGLQFLFEYFSETQRNKGNFPGRFSGRQFSNSRSEMNVSTLELGDSALYLCASSLGAGFEKLFFGSGTQLSVL.

The rearrangement joins TRBV7-3 to TRBJ2-2, with TRBD1 identical over 7 bases. Germline CDR1 reads SGHTA; CDR2 reads FQGTGA. This CDR3 is built from 15 residues. V gave up 4 bases and J gave up 4 bases; unmatched junction bases: 6. The CDR3 loop reads CASSYTGDGTGELFF. In DNA form, the CDR3 reads TGTGCCAGCAGCTACACAGGGGACGGCACCGGGGAGCTGTTTTTT.

V is TRBV5-4 and J is TRBJ1-2; TRBD1 matches 7 bases. The germline V gene encodes CDR1 SGHNT and CDR2 YYREEE (reference sequence). This CDR3 comprises 13 residues. With V trimmed by 4 bases and J by 4 bases, 4 bases remained unmatched. The CDR3 loop reads CASSMGQLYGYTF. CDR3 DNA: TGTGCCAGCAGCATGGGACAGCTCTATGGCTACACCTTC.

In this sample, this clone turned up a few times. This chain uses TRBV30 with TRBJ2-7; TRBD1 agrees at 10 bases. V shed 0 bases and J 3 bases; nucleotides not matched to a gene: 2. Per germline, CDR1 GTSNPN and CDR2 SVGIG (reference sequence). The CDR3 covers 14 residues. CDR3 in DNA: TGTGCCTGGAGTGTCCGGGACAGGGGCTACGAGCAGTACTTC. As protein: CAWSVRDRGYEQYF.

The genes are TRBV6-5 and TRBJ2-7, with a tentative D call TRBD1 (6 bases). CDR3 length equals 13 residues. The V end was cut by 4 bases, the J end by 4 bases, with 11 bases between. The germline V gene has CDR1 MNHEY and CDR2 SVGAGI. The chain's CDR3 is CASSSGQFYEQYF. The CDR3 bases are TGTGCCAGCAGTTCTGGACAGTTTTACGAGCAGTACTTC.

The CDR3 loop reads CASSLASTGGAGILYEQYF. CDR3 nucleotides: TGCGCCAGCAGCTTGGCTTCTACAGGGGGCGCCGGAATCCTCTACGAGCAGTACTTC. The rearrangement joins TRBV5-1 to TRBJ2-7; TRBD1 agrees at 9 bases. J gave up 3 bases and V 0 bases, and 16 bases lay outside the gene matches. From germline, CDR1 is SGHRS and CDR2 YFSETQ. This CDR3 contains 19 residues.

This chain joins TRBV5-1 and TRBJ1-2, with a weak D call TRBD1 (5 bases). V was trimmed by 1 base and J by 5 bases, leaving 12 bases between them. This CDR3 spans 14 amino acids. From germline, CDR1 is SGHRS and CDR2 YFSETQ. CDR3 amino acids: CASSLNDRLYGYTF. The CDR3 coding sequence is TGCGCCAGCAGCTTGAACGACAGACTTTATGGCTACACCTTC.

This chain links TRBV15 with TRBJ2-5; 7 positions agree with TRBD1. CDR1 is LNHNV and CDR2 is YYDKDF in the germline V gene (reference sequence). The CDR3 has 16 residues. The trim removed 5 bases at V and 0 bases at J, leaving 9 bases unmatched. The CDR3 is CATSEGTVGYQETQYF. The CDR3, as DNA: TGTGCCACCAGCGAAGGGACAGTTGGGTACCAAGAGACCCAGTACTTC.

The chain links TRBV29-1 to TRBJ2-5; 7 nucleotides align to TRBD1. The closer fit of TRBJ2-7 to the DNA end suggests the J call may be wrong. This CDR3 is 15 amino acids long. Germline loops: CDR1 SQVTM, CDR2 ANQGSEA. The CDR3 loop is CSVANAPGTAYEQYF. In nucleotides, the CDR3 is TGCAGCGTTGCAAATGCACCGGGGACAGCCTACGAGCAGTACTTC.

The chain uses TRBV7-9 and TRBJ2-5; 10 nucleotides agree with TRBD2. The CDR3 is 15 amino acids. V trimming: 4 bases; J trimming: 4 bases; junction bases outside the gene matches: 6. The germline V gene encodes CDR1 SEHNR and CDR2 FQNEAQ (reference sequence). The CDR3 DNA sequence: TGTGCCAGCAGCTCAGCGGGGGGGCCGGGAGAGACCCAGTACTTC. Translation gives CASSSAGGPGETQYF.

The chain uses TRBV9 and TRBJ2-3; 7 bases match TRBD1. The junction had 5 bases not matched to a gene; V was cut back by 4 bases and J by 0 bases. The CDR3 sequence is 15 residues long. CDR1 SGDLS and CDR2 YYNGEE come from the germline V gene. This CDR3 is CASSFSGQSTDTQYF. The CDR3 DNA reads as TGTGCCAGCAGCTTTTCGGGACAGAGCACAGATACGCAGTATTTT. The whole variable domain, filled in from reference TRBV9 and TRBJ2-3, reads DSGVTQTPKHLITATGQRVTLRCSPRSGDLSVYWYQQSLDQGLQFLIQYYNGEERAKGNILERFSAQQFPDLHSELNLSSLELGDSALYFCASSFSGQSTDTQYFGPGTRLTVL.

This sequence joins TRBV29-1 and TRBJ2-3, with D possibly TRBD2 on 6 matching bases. Per the germline V gene, CDR1 is SQVTM and CDR2 is ANQGSEA. The CDR3 extends over 13 amino acids. The V and J ends lost 3 bases and 6 bases respectively, with 13 bases between them. The CDR3 is CSVEATRGDTQYF. The CDR3 coding sequence is TGCAGCGTTGAGGCTACTCGGGGGGATACGCAGTATTTT.

V is TRBV5-8 and J is TRBJ2-2, with D hard to call. The CDR3 totals 14 residues. V was pared by 2 bases and J by 4 bases, with 9 bases between. CDR1 is SGHTS and CDR2 is YDEGEE in the germline V gene. The CDR3 DNA reads TGTGCCAGCAGCTTTTTGGCCCCCACCGGGGAGCTGTTTTTT. It yields the protein CASSFLAPTGELFF.

The CDR3 region has the DNA TGTGCCTGGAAGATGCGGGGGGGCACAGATACGCAGTATTTT. This codes for CAWKMRGGTDTQYF. This rearrangement joins TRBV30 to TRBJ2-3, with 8 positions matching TRBD2. The CDR3 has 14 residues. Per the germline V gene, CDR1 is GTSNPN and CDR2 is SVGIG (reference sequence). The ends lost 4 bases at V and 1 base at J; junction bases unmatched: 4.

The chain couples TRBV5-1 to TRBJ1-1; D is uncertain. The CDR3 extends over 14 amino acids. The germline gives CDR1 SGHRS, CDR2 YFSETQ. The V gene lost 7 bases and the J gene lost 1 base, with 14 bases spanning the gap. CDR3 nucleotide sequence: TGCGCCAGCGGGGAGATCCAAGGGAACACTGAAGCTTTCTTT. Its translation is CASGEIQGNTEAFF.

This clone was counted only a few times. The CDR3 DNA reads TGTGCCAGTAGGAATCTCGGGCTAGCGGGAGGCGGCGAGACCCAGTACTTC. It specifies CASRNLGLAGGGETQYF. The V gene is TRBV19, the J gene TRBJ2-5; 11 nucleotides match TRBD2. The length of the CDR3 is 17 residues. Germline assignment: CDR1 LNHDA and CDR2 SQIVND (reference sequence). Losses at the gene ends were 6 bases for V and 5 bases for J; bases not matched to a gene: 14.

The chain has TRBV20-1 and TRBJ1-2; no clear D. CDR3 length: 11 amino acids. Trimming cost V 5 bases and J 8 bases, with 12 bases left between them. Germline V CDR1 and CDR2: DFQATT, SNEGSKA (reference sequence). The CDR3 region has the DNA TGCAGTGCTGCCCTCGGGAGGGGCTACACCTTC. Translated: CSAALGRGYTF.

The chain recombines TRBV9 with TRBJ2-3; D is uncertain. The CDR3 is 10 residues long. Germline CDR1 and CDR2: SGDLS and YYNGEE. Trimming removed 3 bases from V and 7 bases from J, with 3 bases in between. The CDR3 nucleotides are TGTGCCAGCAGCGGTAATACGCAGTATTTT. As protein: CASSGNTQYF. Drawing the rest from reference TRBV9 and TRBJ2-3, the complete variable domain is DSGVTQTPKHLITATGQRVTLRCSPRSGDLSVYWYQQSLDQGLQFLIQYYNGEERAKGNILERFSAQQFPDLHSELNLSSLELGDSALYFCASSGNTQYFGPGTRLTVL.

CDR3 DNA: TGCGCCACAATGACAGGGGGAGAGACCCAGTACTTC. This codes for CATMTGGETQYF. The chain recombines TRBV10-2 with TRBJ2-5, with TRBD1 identical over 9 bases. J lost 4 bases, V lost 10 bases, and 4 bases had no gene match. Germline CDR1 reads WSHSY; CDR2 reads SAAADI. The CDR3 sequence is 12 residues long.

This clone has a handful of counts. This chain connects TRBV4-1 to TRBJ1-4, with a tentative D call TRBD1 (6 bases). The V gene lost 4 bases and the J gene lost 1 base, with 10 bases spanning the gap. The CDR3 totals 15 residues. Germline values: CDR1 MGHRA, CDR2 YSYEKL. The CDR3 loop is CASSRPGVTNEKLFF. CDR3 nucleotides: TGCGCCAGCAGCCGCCCAGGGGTAACTAATGAAAAACTGTTTTTT.

The chain carries TRBV30 and TRBJ1-5, with 7 positions matching TRBD1. The germline gives CDR1 GTSNPN, CDR2 SVGIG (reference sequence). The CDR3 has 15 residues. Trimming cost V 2 bases and J 5 bases; bases outside gene matches: 9. CDR3: CAWSRVAGGYQPQHF. In nucleotides, the CDR3 is TGTGCCTGGAGTAGGGTGGCAGGGGGTTATCAGCCCCAGCATTTT.

The chain uses TRBV19 and TRBJ2-2; no reliable D call. Trimming removed 4 bases from V and 1 base from J, with 13 bases in between. This CDR3 region has 16 residues. The V gene's germline CDR1 is LNHDA and CDR2 SQIVND (reference sequence). CDR3 nucleotide sequence: TGTGCCAGTAGTAGGGTTGGAGAAAAGAACACCGGGGAGCTGTTTTTT. Translation gives CASSRVGEKNTGELFF.

There are a few counts of this clone. V usage is TRBV2 and J usage is TRBJ1-5; 8 nucleotides match TRBD1. V lost 6 bases to trimming and J lost 2 bases; unmatched junction nucleotides: 6. The germline gives CDR1 SNHLY, CDR2 FYNNEI. The CDR3 loop spans 15 amino acids. This CDR3 reads CASSPGQVRNQPQHF. For the CDR3, the DNA is TGTGCCAGCAGCCCGGGACAGGTACGCAATCAGCCCCAGCATTTT.

Only a few counts were recorded for this clone. At the DNA level, this CDR3 is encoded by other sequences in the same sample as well. The chain employs TRBV5-1 and TRBJ2-5, with 7 positions matching TRBD1. With 3 bases clipped from V and 2 bases from J, the junction kept 7 bases outside the gene matches. From germline, CDR1 is SGHRS and CDR2 YFSETQ. This CDR3 is built from 15 residues. The CDR3 is CASSSDRVGQETQYF. For the CDR3, the DNA is TGCGCCAGCAGCTCAGACAGGGTGGGTCAAGAGACCCAGTACTTC. The full variable domain, completed using reference TRBV5-1 and TRBJ2-5, is KAGVTQTPRYLIKTRGQQVTLSCSPISGHRSVSWYQQTPGQGLQFLFEYFSETQRNKGNFPGRFSGRQFSNSRSEMNVSTLELGDSALYLCASSSDRVGQETQYFGPGTRLLVL.

V usage is TRBV10-3 and J usage is TRBJ2-6; no reliable D call. The V end lost 0 bases, the J end lost 2 bases, and 5 bases lay between the germline ends. Germline values: CDR1 ENHRY, CDR2 SYGVKD. This CDR3 contains 15 residues. The CDR3 loop reads CAISESPAGANVLTF. Written as DNA, the CDR3 is TGTGCCATCAGTGAGTCGCCAGCTGGGGCCAACGTCCTGACTTTC.